These 15 T cell receptor beta chains share one sample of origin, sequenced in a study of regulatory T cells in long-lasting Graves disease. Sample time point: persistent/refractory GD, antithyroid drugs over 5 years with positive TRAb. Isolated PBMC RNA provided the starting material for the TCR library. iRepertoire HTBI primers and Arm-PCR of CDR3 regions built TCR beta libraries. TCRdb passed the multiplex PCR reads through MiXCR, listing each CDR3 protein once. The sample records 450,000 or so distinct CDR3 sequences, roughly 23% being singletons. This specimen consisted of peripheral blood mononuclear cells (PBMCs), obtained when the disease was refractory, from a patient treated with antithyroid drugs. The origin of the receptors is a female donor with Graves disease.

This clonotype was recorded at least ten times. This chain connects TRBV19 to TRBJ1-5, with TRBD1 identical over 8 bases. The germline CDR1 and CDR2 sequences are LNHDA and SQIVND (reference sequence). The CDR3 sequence is 16 residues long. After removal of 5 bases from V and 6 bases from J, the junction contained 12 bases not matched to a gene. The CDR3 region is CASSPMDRDWPQPQHF. CDR3 DNA sequence: TGTGCCAGTAGTCCAATGGACAGGGATTGGCCTCAGCCCCAGCATTTT.

In this sample, this clonotype turned up many times. The chain combines TRBV28 with TRBJ2-5, with 7 bases identical to TRBD2. Looked up from germline, CDR1 is MDHEN and CDR2 is SYDVKM. The CDR3 totals 16 residues. V shed 7 bases and J 2 bases; nucleotides not matched to a gene: 13. CDR3 coding DNA: TGTGCCAGCATTCAGGGAGGGAGGACATTACAAGAGACCCAGTACTTC. Translated, it gives CASIQGGRTLQETQYF.

J is TRBJ1-6 and V is TRBV19, with D unresolved. The germline CDR1 and CDR2 sequences are LNHDA and SQIVND (reference sequence). V lost 9 bases and J 7 bases, leaving 13 bases between the germline ends. The length of the CDR3 is 13 residues. CDR3 region: CASRPDGNSPLHF. The CDR3 DNA follows: TGTGCCAGCAGACCTGATGGGAATTCACCCCTCCACTTT.

This clonotype came up many times. The chain employs TRBV7-8 and TRBJ2-5; the D gene is possibly TRBD2 (5 bases). The CDR3 sequence is 13 residues long. Per the germline V gene, CDR1 is SGHVS and CDR2 is FQNEAQ. Trimming left V 5 bases short and J 7 bases short, with 14 bases between. CDR3 amino acids: CASSHLPGWTQYF. CDR3 sequence (DNA): TGTGCCAGCAGCCACCTTCCGGGGTGGACCCAGTACTTC.

V gene TRBV19 combines with J gene TRBJ2-5; D is possibly TRBD1 (5 bases). V lost 0 bases, J lost 2 bases, and 7 bases lay in between. CDR1 LNHDA and CDR2 SQIVND come from the germline V gene (reference sequence). The CDR3 is 14 residues long. CDR3 region: CASSIERTQETQYF. As DNA, the CDR3 is TGTGCCAGTAGTATAGAACGGACACAAGAGACCCAGTACTTC.

This clonotype has a count of ten or more. The chain combines TRBV28 with TRBJ1-3; perhaps TRBD1 as D (6 bases). V was trimmed by 7 bases and J by 6 bases, leaving 16 bases between them. This CDR3 has 14 residues. In germline, CDR1 is MDHEN, CDR2 SYDVKM. This CDR3 reads CASISGDNPNTIYF. CDR3 sequence (DNA): TGTGCCAGCATTTCGGGGGACAACCCAAACACCATATATTTT.

The chain recombines TRBV5-5 with TRBJ2-7; no firm D call. The V end was cut by 4 bases, the J end by 0 bases, with 8 bases between. This CDR3 is 13 amino acids long. Looked up from germline, CDR1 is SGHKS and CDR2 is YYEKEE (reference sequence). The CDR3 coding sequence is TGTGCCAGCAGCCTATCCTACTCCTACGAGCAGTACTTC. This gives the protein CASSLSYSYEQYF. The whole variable domain, remainder taken from reference TRBV5-5 and TRBJ2-7, is DAGVTQSPTHLIKTRGQQVTLRCSPISGHKSVSWYQQVLGQGPQFIFQYYEKEERGRGNFPDRFSARQFPNYSSELNVNALLLGDSALYLCASSLSYSYEQYFGPGTRLTVT.

This clonotype was counted at least ten times. The chain carries TRBV6-1 and TRBJ1-1; possible D gene TRBD1, 6 bases. This CDR3 contains 18 residues. The germline V and J ends were trimmed by 7 bases and 0 bases, with 24 bases remaining between them. Looked up from germline, CDR1 is MNHNS and CDR2 is SASEGT. CDR3 loop: CASTGAALYTSLNTEAFF. The CDR3 nucleotides are TGTGCCAGCACAGGGGCCGCCCTCTACACCTCCTTGAACACTGAAGCTTTCTTT.

This clonotype was counted only a few times. The genes are TRBV6-2 or TRBV6-3 and TRBJ2-5; TRBD2 aligns across 9 bases. Per germline, CDR1 MNHEY and CDR2 SVGEGT. Trimming at V came to 0 bases and at J to 3 bases, leaving 8 bases not matched to a gene. The CDR3 contains 17 residues. CDR3 residues: CASSYSIGGGGEETQYF. The CDR3 DNA follows: TGTGCCAGCAGTTACTCGATAGGCGGGGGGGGCGAAGAGACCCAGTACTTC.

The rearrangement links TRBV7-2 to TRBJ2-2, with TRBD2 identical over 9 bases. The germline CDR1 and CDR2 sequences are SGHTA and FQGNSA. The J segment lost 4 bases and the V segment lost 2 bases, leaving 14 bases of the junction unmatched. The CDR3 covers 19 residues. Here the CDR3 reads CASSLNPIAGASATGELFF. CDR3 DNA sequence: TGTGCCAGCAGCTTAAATCCCATAGCGGGGGCGTCGGCCACCGGGGAGCTGTTTTTT. Variable domain in full (rest from reference TRBV7-2 and TRBJ2-2): GAGVSQSPSNKVTEKGKDVELRCDPISGHTALYWYRQSLGQGLEFLIYFQGNSAPDKSGLPSDRFSAERTGGSVSTLTIQRTQQEDSAVYLCASSLNPIAGASATGELFFGEGSRLTVL.

This clonotype was picked up a small number of times. This rearrangement joins TRBV9 to TRBJ2-5, with D perhaps TRBD2 (6 bases). Per the germline V gene, CDR1 is SGDLS and CDR2 is YYNGEE. Trimming removed 0 bases from V and 5 bases from J, with 14 bases in between. This CDR3 comprises 15 residues. The CDR3 nucleotides read TGTGCCAGCAGCGTAGCTATGACTAGTGGGGAGACCCAGTACTTC. Encoded protein: CASSVAMTSGETQYF.

This clonotype was observed a handful of times. V usage is TRBV7-8 and J usage is TRBJ2-7, with 12 bases that match TRBD2. The junction had 2 bases not matched to a gene; V was cut back by 1 base and J by 1 base. The germline V gene encodes CDR1 SGHVS and CDR2 FQNEAQ. This CDR3 is 16 amino acids long. The DNA of the CDR3 is TGTGCCAGCAGCTTAGGACTAGCGGGAGAGTCCTACGAGCAGTACTTC. Its translation is CASSLGLAGESYEQYF.

V and J are TRBV7-2 and TRBJ1-1; D perhaps matches TRBD1 (5 bases). V was shortened by 0 bases and J by 1 base, with 18 bases between the two germline ends. There are 18 residues in the CDR3. Germline CDR1 and CDR2: SGHTA and FQGNSA. CDR3 sequence reads: CASSLARGGTEGNTEAFF. The CDR3 DNA follows: TGTGCCAGCAGCTTAGCGCGGGGGGGAACTGAAGGGAACACTGAAGCTTTCTTT.

This clonotype appeared many times. The chain links TRBV20-1 to TRBJ1-1, with 8 nucleotides matching TRBD1. Unmatched junction bases numbered 11, after V lost 7 bases and J lost 4 bases. Looked up from germline, CDR1 is DFQATT and CDR2 is SNEGSKA (reference sequence). The length of the CDR3 is 14 residues. The CDR3 region has the DNA TGCAGTGTTAAAGGTCAGGGGGCCGGCACTGAAGCTTTCTTT. Its translation is CSVKGQGAGTEAFF.

The chain has TRBV6-2 or TRBV6-3 and TRBJ2-4; D gene unclear. Matching the DNA end better, TRBJ1-2 makes the J call doubtful. Germline loops: CDR1 MNHEY, CDR2 SVGEGT. This CDR3 contains 15 residues. Here the CDR3 reads CASSPEGGGVRGYTF. Here the CDR3 DNA reads TGTGCCAGCAGTCCCGAGGGTGGCGGCGTCCGAGGCTACACCTTC.